The T cell receptor (beta chain) described here comes from a study of T cells in localized non-small cell lung cancer. Germline assignment: CDR1 MDHEN and CDR2 SYDVKM. The CDR3 runs to 15 residues. The J segment lost 3 bases and the V segment lost 5 bases, leaving 7 bases of the junction unmatched. Profiling relied on immunoSEQ multiplex PCR, and the TCRdb table lists in-frame clones only, not all of them. The table lists around 31,000 clones, approximately 94% of them singletons. Whole-study findings and limits: Higher blood T cell density went with longer overall survival. Uninvolved adjacent lung showed peak T cell clonality, exceeding tumor. Sequencing was restricted to one tumor region; therefore, heterogeneity remains possible. There were a median 57 of the top 100 tumor clones appearing in adjacent lung.

Remarks on this clone: The antigen is unknown.

This sequence joins TRBV28 and TRBJ1-5; 7 positions agree with TRBD1. The clonotype originates from a woman between 35 and 70 years old with stage I lung adenocarcinoma. Specimen: peripheral blood, collected before any cancer treatment. DNA for the CDR3: TGTGCCAGCAGTCCGCGGACAGGCAACAATCAGCCCCAGCATTTT. It is translated as CASSPRTGNNQPQHF.